Listed below are T cell receptor beta chains from one sample, sequenced in a study of patients and donors after allogeneic stem cell transplantation. TCRdb fed the RT-PCR reads into MiXCR, producing one record per CDR3 protein. The repertoire holds 150,000 or so distinct CDR3 sequences, roughly 24% seen once, with 20% to 30% in the top ten. The sample was blood, either unsorted or a sorted T cell fraction (not recorded which). The receptors originated from a human donor who was either an allogeneic HSCT recipient or a stem cell or donor lymphocyte infusion donor (not recorded which). It is not recorded whose cells these are; they may come from a transplant donor. Each CDR3 is given with its conserved first and last residue. The order of the fields is V gene, D gene, clone size, J gene, CDR3 DNA, CDR3 protein. The D gene is left open where the match is weak. Clone size is stated in some rows and not others, as once, few, many or a class when expanded.

TRBV12-3/TRBV12-4	-	-	TRBJ2-6	TGTGCCAGCAGGGCTGGGGCCAACGTCCTGACTTTC	CASRAGANVLTF
TRBV14	-	few	TRBJ2-7	TGTGCCAGCAGCCAATGGCACAGCCTTTACGAGCAGTACTTC	CASSQWHSLYEQYF
TRBV20-1	-	few	TRBJ1-2	TGCAGTGCTAAGAGAGGGAACTATGGCTACACCTTC	CSAKRGNYGYTF
TRBV2	TRBD2	few	TRBJ2-2	TGTGCCAGCAGGAGACTAGCGGGGGCCACCGGGGAGCTGTTTTTT	CASRRLAGATGELFF
TRBV7-2	-	-	TRBJ2-1	TGTGCCAGCAGCTTAGGGGTTACAGGTATCAATGAGCAGTTCTTC	CASSLGVTGINEQFF
TRBV5-1	-	few	TRBJ2-7	TGCGCCAGCAGCCTGTCCTATCCGGACAGCAAGGGTCACTACGAGCAGTACTTC	CASSLSYPDSKGHYEQYF
TRBV27	-	-	TRBJ1-2	TGTGCCAGCAGTTTAATACAGGGATATGGCTACACCTTC	CASSLIQGYGYTF
TRBV7-6	TRBD2	few	TRBJ2-7	TGTGCCAGCAGCTTAGTAGCGGGAGGCCTCAATTCCTACGAGCAGTACTTC	CASSLVAGGLNSYEQYF
TRBV5-1	-	-	TRBJ2-2	TGCGCCAGCAGCTCTCAGGGACTCACCGGGGAGCTGTTTTTT	CASSSQGLTGELFF
TRBV12-3/TRBV12-4	-	few	TRBJ2-1	TGTGCCAGCAGTCCCCTAGGGGAGCAGTTCTTC	CASSPLGEQFF
TRBV11-3	-	-	TRBJ2-2	TGTGCCAGCAGCTTAGAGGGATCCACCGGGGAGCTGTTTTTT	CASSLEGSTGELFF
TRBV6-5	-	many	TRBJ1-1	TGTGCCAGCAGTTACCAGGGTGGTGGGACTGAAGCTTTCTTT	CASSYQGGGTEAFF
TRBV6-2/TRBV6-3	-	-	TRBJ2-7	TGTGCCAGCAGTTACTTTAAATACGAGCAGTACTTC	CASSYFKYEQYF
TRBV12-3/TRBV12-4	-	few	TRBJ1-1	TGTGCCAGCAGTTCATCCGGGGGGCTGGGTACTGAAGCTTTCTTT	CASSSSGGLGTEAFF
TRBV29-1	-	few	TRBJ1-2	TGCAGCGCTAGTAACCCGGGCCGTCGGGGCTACACCTTC	CSASNPGRRGYTF
TRBV7-9	TRBD1	-	TRBJ1-6	TGTGCCAGCAGCCCGGGACAGGGATTCGATTCACCCCTCCACTTT	CASSPGQGFDSPLHF
TRBV5-1	-	-	TRBJ2-3	TGCGCCAGCAGCTTGGATAGCGGATCGAGCACAGATACGCAGTATTTT	CASSLDSGSSTDTQYF
TRBV5-1	-	many	TRBJ1-2	TGCGCCAGCAGCTTGGGGGATCTGAGAGGGGTTCTCTATGGCTACACCTTC	CASSLGDLRGVLYGYTF
TRBV5-1	TRBD1	few	TRBJ2-7	TGCGCCAGCAGCTCCGGGACAGGGACCTACGAGCAGTACTTC	CASSSGTGTYEQYF
TRBV5-1	-	few	TRBJ2-3	TGCGCCAGCAGCCCGGACCCGGTTAGCACAGATACGCAGTATTTT	CASSPDPVSTDTQYF
TRBV10-3	TRBD1	-	TRBJ1-5	TGTGCCATCAGTGACCCCGGGACAGATAGCAATCAGCCCCAGCATTTT	CAISDPGTDSNQPQHF
TRBV14	TRBD1	-	TRBJ2-1	TGTGCCAGCAGCCAAGATGGGGACAGGGGGTACAATGAGCAGTTCTTC	CASSQDGDRGYNEQFF
TRBV4-1	-	-	TRBJ1-1	TGCGCCAGCAGCCAAGAGGGGTTTTACACTGAAGCTTTCTTT	CASSQEGFYTEAFF
TRBV11-3	-	-	TRBJ2-4	TGTGCCAGCAGCGACCGGGACCAATACTCCAAAAACATTCAGTACTTC	CASSDRDQYSKNIQYF
TRBV7-2	-	many	TRBJ1-5	TGTGCCAGCAGCTTAAGGACTAACAATCAGCCCCAGCATTTT	CASSLRTNNQPQHF
TRBV5-1	-	many	TRBJ1-1	TGCGCCAGCAGCTCCAGGACAGACATGAACACTGAAGCTTTCTTT	CASSSRTDMNTEAFF